This T cell receptor (beta chain) was documented in a study of cytomegalovirus exposure and HLA in healthy donors. J lost 6 bases, V lost 3 bases, and 1 base had no gene match. There are 13 residues in the CDR3. CDR1 and CDR2 from the germline V gene are LNHNV and YYDKDF (reference sequence). Overall study results and limits: According to an earlier analysis, most TCR beta V segments yielded productive rearrangements about 90% or about 30% of the time. Relative to equally common others, HLA-associated TCR beta chains showed greater clonal expansion in a later analysis.

The study ran its PCR with 60 Vbeta and 13 Jbeta primers. Measured with immunoSEQ multiplex PCR; TCRdb has only the in-frame clones, and not every one. The table has 200,000 to 250,000 clones, more than 75% seen once. Comments on this clone: The antigen is unknown.

This sequence joins TRBV15 and TRBJ1-5, with 8 bases identical to TRBD1. The source of this sequence is a human donor in good health. The source material was PBMCs. CDR3 amino acids: CATSRDRVQPQHF. CDR3 DNA sequence: TGTGCCACCAGCAGGGACAGGGTTCAGCCCCAGCATTTT.